The clone carrying this T cell receptor beta chain was observed at least ten times. This entry comes from a study of regulatory T cells in long-lasting Graves disease. Building of the TCR beta libraries involved iRepertoire HTBI primers and Arm-PCR of CDR3 regions. In TCRdb, the multiplex PCR reads were re-called with MiXCR into one record per CDR3 protein. The sample carries hundreds of thousands of distinct CDR3 sequences, about a sixth recorded once. Trimming cost V 0 bases and J 1 base, with 11 bases left between them. This CDR3 is built from 15 residues. The germline CDR1 and CDR2 sequences are DFQATT and SNEGSKA (reference sequence). Stated time point: newly diagnosed GD, antithyroid drugs for less than 3 months. Following extraction of RNA from PBMCs, that RNA was used to make the TCR library. Separately, the same data were catalogued under a study of T cells in Graves' hyperthyroidism and ophthalmopathy. That source notes: The HTBI set primed first-round TCR CDR3 RT-PCR.

This chain connects TRBV20-1 to TRBJ2-3; D possibly corresponds to TRBD2 (6 bases). The TCR sequence derives from a woman aged 30 to 39 with Graves disease. Sequences were derived from peripheral blood mononuclear cells (PBMCs), sampled at new diagnosis, from a patient treated with antithyroid drugs. CDR3 residues: CSARDTGDGTDTQYF. The CDR3 nucleotides are TGCAGTGCTAGAGATACGGGAGATGGCACAGATACGCAGTATTTT.